This TCR beta chain was sequenced in a study of T cell responses to AZD1222 COVID-19 vaccine. The CDR3 extends over 15 amino acids. V was clipped by 6 bases and J by 4 bases; unmatched bases: 8. Germline V gene lookup returns CDR1 LNHDA and CDR2 SQIVND (reference sequence). Sequencing was performed with immunoSEQ multiplex PCR; in TCRdb, only in-frame clones are kept and a portion is missing. The sample yields 130,000 or so clones, more than 65% seen once. V gene TRBV19 combines with J gene TRBJ1-1, with 10 bases identical to TRBD1. This TCR came from an adult who received the AZD1222 COVID-19 vaccine. This sample comprised peripheral blood, obtained 28 days after the second AZD1222 dose. CDR3 sequence reads: CASRTGTGAFTEAFF. The CDR3 DNA reads as TGTGCCAGTAGAACGGGGACAGGGGCGTTCACTGAAGCTTTCTTT.